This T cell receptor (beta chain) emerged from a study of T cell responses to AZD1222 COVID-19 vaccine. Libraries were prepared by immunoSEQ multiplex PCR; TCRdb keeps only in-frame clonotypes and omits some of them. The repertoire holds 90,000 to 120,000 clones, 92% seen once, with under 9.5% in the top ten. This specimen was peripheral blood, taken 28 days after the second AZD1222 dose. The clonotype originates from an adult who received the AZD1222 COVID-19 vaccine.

CDR3 DNA: TGTGCCAGTAGTAGGGAGGTGTTTGGTGGGGCCAACGTCCTGACTTTC. This translates into CASSREVFGGANVLTF. The rearrangement joins TRBV19 to TRBJ2-6; D perhaps matches TRBD2 (6 bases). Per germline, CDR1 LNHDA and CDR2 SQIVND (reference sequence). The CDR3 runs 16 residues. V was shortened by 4 bases and J by 3 bases, with 13 bases between the two germline ends. Looking up the rest from reference TRBV19 and TRBJ2-6 gives the full variable domain: DGGITQSPKYLFRKEGQNVTLSCEQNLNHDAMYWYRQDPGQGLRLIYYSQIVNDFQKGDIAEGYSVSREKKESFPLTVTSAQKNPTAFYLCASSREVFGGANVLTFGAGSRLTVL.